The text below deals with one T cell receptor (beta chain). This clone was seen only a few times. It lacks a known antigen. The record has no base qualities; no much larger clone is one base away. These data originate in a study of blood T cell repertoires in COVID-19 (dated by TCRdb to 2020 to 2021). For the wider study: The collaborator samples originated in the United States, Italy and Spain and spanned the acute and convalescent phases of COVID-19. The material from the prospective study consisted of cDNA or gDNA derived from T cells, B-cell-depleted T cells, or PBMCs. The dataset comprised deeply sampled blood TCRbeta repertoires from subjects exposed to, actively infected with, or recovered from COVID-19. The repertoires were made available in a free public database intended to serve as a resource for research on the immune response to SARS-CoV-2. The samples were drawn from the first 160 participants of the ongoing ImmuneRACE study and from 1,254 subjects provided by 6 global collaborators. A de-identified subject ID, COVID-19 status, age in years and sex were almost always included in the sample metadata. HLA class I and class II types, where available, came from metadata supplied by the sample provider rather than from assay-based typing. What the work shows at the level of the full study, not this receptor alone: The quantity of clinical and demographic metadata differed by source and by participant and was supplied without curation.

Participants in the prospective study were enrolled through a virtual design, were aged roughly 18 to 100 years, and lived in 24 United States geographic areas. Cohort assignment in the prospective study relied on participant-reported clinical history from a screening survey and a study questionnaire. Mobile phlebotomists in the prospective study collected whole blood, serum and a nasopharyngeal or oropharyngeal swab from every participant. Prospective study participants could optionally give additional blood draws and questionnaires over an approximately 2-month period. Before DNA extraction, prospective study blood samples were shipped either frozen or at room temperature. The CDR3 starts with the cysteine, ends with the phenylalanine, and has 14 residues. Just CDR3 DNA is preserved here, 42 bases in frame from base 1. The germline V and J ends show losses of 3 bases and 6 bases respectively, and no gene match explains 3 bases of the junction. From the germline V gene, CDR1 is SGHVS and CDR2 is FQNEAQ.

TCRbeta CDR3 regions were amplified from genomic DNA using the immunoSEQ Assay, a bias-controlled multiplex PCR. Regarding the original processing steps: The number of nucleated cells in each sample was estimated from the amplification of reference gene primers within the assay. Sequence reads were collapsed and filtered to measure the absolute abundance of every unique TCRbeta CDR3 rearrangement. For each sample, productive Simpson clonality was calculated as the square root of Simpson's diversity index over productive rearrangements. The immuneACCESS repertoire file appears here via TCRdb, limited to in-frame rearrangements. These files lack a portion of the clones; in checked studies, under half of the deficit traces to unresolved V genes, and the cause of the others is not known. The V and J calls and clone size come from that table; D and trimming were worked out from the DNA. A total of 130,000 to 150,000 clones appear in this sample, approximately 87% of them only once. The ten largest account for more than 1% of the sample.

Sequencing used PBMCs or T cells enriched from blood (not recorded which). This clonotype originated in a young woman with acute COVID-19. This receptor chain uses TRBV7-8 and TRBJ1-5, with 9 bases matching TRBD1. The CDR3 region has the sequence CASSLGDRAQPQHF. The sequenced DNA: TGTGCCAGCAGCTTGGGGGACAGGGCTCAGCCCCAGCATTTT.